The 26 T cell receptor beta chains below were found in one sample sequenced in a study of cytomegalovirus exposure and HLA in healthy donors. PCR used 60 Vbeta primers and 13 Jbeta primers. Generated by immunoSEQ multiplex PCR, the TCRdb table keeps only in-frame clones and is missing some. The repertoire holds 100,000 to 150,000 clones, with more than 65% as singletons. Sequencing was done on a sample of PBMCs. The receptors shown here come from a woman aged 55-69 years in good health and CMV-seropositive.

The chain carries TRBV13 and TRBJ2-5; tentative D call: TRBD2 (6 bases). The J call is uncertain, as TRBJ2-7 better fits the DNA end. The germline V gene has CDR1 PRHDT and CDR2 FYEKMQ (reference sequence). CDR3 size: 14 residues. The CDR3 DNA sequence: TGTGCCAGCAGCCACGGGACTTCCTCCTACGAGCAGTACTTC. The encoded protein is CASSHGTSSYEQYF.

The CDR3 protein is CASSLAGGDEKLFF. CDR3 DNA: TGTGCCAGCAGCTTAGCAGGGGGGGACGAAAAACTGTTTTTT. The chain has TRBV7-9 and TRBJ1-4, with D perhaps TRBD1 (6 bases). The CDR3 length is 14 residues. V lost 0 bases and J lost 8, with 10 bases in between. Germline-derived CDR1 and CDR2 are SEHNR and FQNEAQ (reference sequence).

The V gene is TRBV6-5, the J gene TRBJ1-6, with D possibly matching TRBD1 (5 bases). The CDR3 contains 15 residues. CDR1 is MNHEY and CDR2 is SVGAGI in the germline V gene. The germline V and J ends were trimmed by 2 bases and 7 bases, with 12 bases remaining between them. The CDR3 loop reads CASSYEGVRNSPLHF. The CDR3 DNA reads as TGTGCCAGCAGTTACGAAGGGGTCAGAAATTCACCCCTCCACTTT.

The rearrangement links TRBV5-1 to TRBJ2-5, with 7 bases lining up with TRBD2. The CDR3 runs 14 residues. CDR1 SGHRS and CDR2 YFSETQ come from the germline V gene. Trimming took 2 bases from V and 1 from J; bases not matched to a gene: 2. The CDR3 loop reads CASSFSGGQETQYF. The CDR3 DNA reads TGCGCCAGCAGCTTCTCGGGGGGCCAAGAGACCCAGTACTTC. The whole variable domain, filled in from reference TRBV5-1 and TRBJ2-5, reads KAGVTQTPRYLIKTRGQQVTLSCSPISGHRSVSWYQQTPGQGLQFLFEYFSETQRNKGNFPGRFSGRQFSNSRSEMNVSTLELGDSALYLCASSFSGGQETQYFGPGTRLLVL.

The chain links TRBV27 to TRBJ1-6; 7 bases line up with TRBD1. The CDR3 sequence is 16 residues long. From germline, CDR1 is MNHEY and CDR2 SMNVEV (reference sequence). The V and J ends lost 5 bases and 9 bases, in that order; junction bases with no gene match: 13. CDR3 sequence reads: CASSPRTGQKGSPLHF. DNA of the CDR3: TGTGCCAGCAGTCCCCGGACAGGCCAAAAGGGTTCACCCCTCCACTTT.

This clone was detected only a few times. The V gene is TRBV7-8, the J gene TRBJ2-4; TRBD1 matches at 7 bases. The CDR3 is made up of 15 amino acids. Germline V gives CDR1 SGHVS, CDR2 FQNEAQ. V was pared by 5 bases and J by 1 base, with 5 bases of the junction left unmatched. CDR3 coding DNA: TGTGCCAGCAGCCCAACAGGGGAGGCCAAAAACATTCAGTACTTC. Its translation is CASSPTGEAKNIQYF.

This chain links TRBV7-6 with TRBJ2-7; D is undetermined. The CDR3 covers 13 residues. CDR1 is SGHVS, CDR2 FNYEAQ, per germline. V lost 6 bases and J lost 1, with 10 bases in between. The CDR3 region is CASSFAQSYEQYF. The CDR3 nucleotides are TGTGCCAGCAGTTTCGCTCAGTCCTACGAGCAGTACTTC.

This sequence joins TRBV18 and TRBJ2-1, with 12 bases identical to TRBD2. This CDR3 is 17 amino acids long. Germline V gene data show CDR1 as KGHSH and CDR2 as LQKENI. V shed 3 bases and J 4 bases; nucleotides not matched to a gene: 7. The CDR3 DNA sequence: TGTGCCAGCTCACCGAAGACGACTAGCGGGGGTTACAATGAGCAGTTCTTC. This gives the protein CASSPKTTSGGYNEQFF.

This clone was seen more than once but under ten times. DNA of the CDR3: TGTGCCAGCAGAAGACAGGGGGGGGACGAGCAGTACTTC. Its translation: CASRRQGGDEQYF. V is TRBV5-4 and J is TRBJ2-7; 9 positions agree with TRBD1. Looked up from germline, CDR1 is SGHNT and CDR2 is YYREEE (reference sequence). The CDR3 covers 13 residues. V lost 5 bases, J lost 5 bases, and 5 bases stayed unmatched.

The rearrangement links TRBV6-6 to TRBJ2-1, with D possibly matching TRBD1 (5 bases). Germline assignment: CDR1 MNHNY and CDR2 SVGAGI (reference sequence). Trimming pared 0 bases from V and 2 bases from J, leaving 5 bases between. There are 14 residues in the CDR3. DNA for the CDR3: TGTGCCAGCAGTTACTCGACAGCCTACAATGAGCAGTTCTTC. Translated, it gives CASSYSTAYNEQFF.

This rearrangement joins TRBV6-6 to TRBJ2-5, with unresolved D. The J call may be mistaken, given a closer DNA end match to TRBJ2-7. The CDR3 spans 15 residues. CDR1 is MNHNY and CDR2 is SVGAGI in the germline V gene (reference sequence). Written as DNA, the CDR3 is TGTGCCACCTCTACGTCACTTTTCTCTGCCTACGAGCAGTACTTC. It yields the protein CATSTSLFSAYEQYF.

This chain connects TRBV5-1 to TRBJ1-3, with D possibly TRBD1 on 5 matching bases. CDR1 and CDR2 (germline): SGHRS, YFSETQ. CDR3 length: 13 residues. V was shortened by 1 base and J by 8 bases, with 10 bases between the two germline ends. CDR3 DNA sequence: TGCGCCAGCAGCTTGAGAGAAGGGGACACCATATATTTT. Amino acids: CASSLREGDTIYF.

J is TRBJ2-7 and V is TRBV7-9; tentatively, D is TRBD1 (5 bases). With 4 bases removed from V and 7 bases from J, the gap between germline ends came to 11 bases. CDR3 size: 12 residues. Germline V gene sequence: CDR1 SEHNR, CDR2 FQNEAQ (reference sequence). CDR3 sequence: CASSSTTVEQYF. The CDR3, as DNA: TGTGCCAGCAGCTCAACGACAGTTGAGCAGTACTTC.

This rearrangement joins TRBV14 to TRBJ2-1; D is unresolved. V lost 1 base to trimming and J lost 8 bases, with 15 bases between them. The CDR3 runs 15 residues. Germline CDR1 and CDR2: SGHDN and FVKESK. CDR3 amino acids: CASSQVWPKNDEQFF. DNA for the CDR3: TGTGCCAGCAGCCAAGTATGGCCAAAGAACGATGAGCAGTTCTTC.

The gene calls are TRBV6-1 and TRBJ2-2, with 7 bases aligning to TRBD2. The CDR3 length is 16 residues. CDR1 and CDR2 (germline): MNHNS, SASEGT. J was trimmed by 5 bases and V by 1 base; bases with no gene match: 7. CDR3 sequence: CASSEGDYGVTGELFF. For the CDR3, the DNA is TGTGCCAGCAGTGAAGGGGACTACGGGGTTACCGGGGAGCTGTTTTTT.

V gene TRBV5-1 combines with J gene TRBJ1-1; D is undetermined. The CDR3 length is 13 residues. Germline V gene data show CDR1 as SGHRS and CDR2 as YFSETQ. Trimming left V 3 bases short and J 3 bases short, with 9 bases between. The CDR3 region is CASSSRGDTEAFF. CDR3 coding DNA: TGCGCCAGCAGCTCCCGGGGTGACACTGAAGCTTTCTTT.

This chain uses TRBV7-2 with TRBJ1-5; 7 nucleotides align to TRBD1. The germline V gene has CDR1 SGHTA and CDR2 FQGNSA. The CDR3 length is 14 residues. Losses at the gene ends were 5 bases for V and 7 bases for J; bases not matched to a gene: 8. CDR3 bases: TGTGCCAGCAGCCCGCGACAGGGCAGACAGCCCCAGCATTTT. This encodes CASSPRQGRQPQHF.

The chain uses TRBV10-2 and TRBJ2-7; no clear D. The CDR3 has 11 residues. Germline assignment: CDR1 WSHSY and CDR2 SAAADI. V lost 6 bases to trimming and J lost 3 bases, with 6 bases between them. The CDR3 loop reads CASSPLYEQYF. CDR3 in DNA: TGCGCCAGCAGCCCACTCTACGAGCAGTACTTC.

This sequence joins TRBV6-5 and TRBJ2-2; no clear D gene. The CDR3 is 13 amino acids. Germline values: CDR1 MNHEY, CDR2 SVGAGI. Trimming left V 2 bases short and J 7 bases short, with 8 bases between. The DNA of the CDR3 is TGTGCCAGCAGTTACCCGGGTTACGGGGAGCTGTTTTTT. It yields the protein CASSYPGYGELFF.

The V call is TRBV7-3, the J call TRBJ2-3; the match to TRBD2 covers 8 bases. The CDR3 has 14 amino acids. The germline V gene has CDR1 SGHTA and CDR2 FQGTGA. Trimming took 4 bases from V and 6 from J; bases not matched to a gene: 6. CDR3 in DNA: TGTGCCAGCAGCTCTGGACTAGCCCGGGATACGCAGTATTTT. Amino acids: CASSSGLARDTQYF.

The chain combines TRBV28 with TRBJ2-7, with D possibly TRBD2 on 5 matching bases. The CDR3 covers 10 residues. CDR1 MDHEN and CDR2 SYDVKM come from the germline V gene. With 7 bases removed from V and 6 bases from J, the gap between germline ends came to 7 bases. CDR3 amino acids: CASTAGEQYF. Written as DNA, the CDR3 is TGTGCCAGCACCGCGGGCGAGCAGTACTTC.

The chain joins TRBV9 to TRBJ2-7; D is possibly TRBD1 (6 bases). CDR3 length: 16 amino acids. V was cut by 2 bases and J by 4 bases, with 19 bases left in between. Germline lookup yields CDR1 SGDLS and CDR2 YYNGEE. The CDR3 is CASSVTGRPGAYEQYF. The CDR3 bases are TGTGCCAGCAGCGTCACAGGGAGACCCGGGGCATACGAGCAGTACTTC. The full variable domain, its missing parts supplied by reference TRBV9 and TRBJ2-7, is DSGVTQTPKHLITATGQRVTLRCSPRSGDLSVYWYQQSLDQGLQFLIQYYNGEERAKGNILERFSAQQFPDLHSELNLSSLELGDSALYFCASSVTGRPGAYEQYFGPGTRLTVT.

There are a few counts of this clone. The chain uses TRBV5-6 and TRBJ1-1; D remains ambiguous. Germline V gives CDR1 SGHDT, CDR2 YYEEEE. The V and J ends lost 4 bases and 4 bases respectively, with 11 bases between them. This CDR3 region has 13 residues. CDR3 protein: CASSPTGSTEAFF. The CDR3 DNA reads as TGTGCCAGCAGCCCCACGGGGAGCACTGAAGCTTTCTTT. Drawing the rest from reference TRBV5-6 and TRBJ1-1, the complete variable domain is DAGVTQSPTHLIKTRGQQVTLRCSPKSGHDTVSWYQQALGQGPQFIFQYYEEEERQRGNFPDRFSGHQFPNYSSELNVNALLLGDSALYLCASSPTGSTEAFFGQGTRLTVV.

The chain recombines TRBV5-6 with TRBJ1-3; D not resolved. V lost 1 base, J lost 3 bases, and 8 bases lay in between. This CDR3 has 14 residues. The germline V gene encodes CDR1 SGHDT and CDR2 YYEEEE. The CDR3 DNA follows: TGTGCCAGCAGCTTGATCGACAATGGAAACACCATATATTTT. Translation gives CASSLIDNGNTIYF.

The CDR3 here is CASNLHGQDSSKAFF. The CDR3 DNA reads as TGTGCCAGCAATCTACATGGACAGGACAGCAGTAAAGCTTTCTTT. The chain has TRBV11-3 and TRBJ1-1; TRBD1 aligns across 7 bases. The CDR3 has 15 amino acids. Germline loops: CDR1 SGHNT, CDR2 YENEEA. V was clipped by 7 bases and J by 9 bases; unmatched bases: 17.

The chain uses TRBV2 and TRBJ1-6; maybe TRBD1 (6 bases). Germline V gives CDR1 SNHLY, CDR2 FYNNEI. The CDR3 spans 15 residues. V dropped 6 bases and J dropped 7 bases, with 16 bases sitting between them. CDR3 residues: CASSEGGLPNSPLHF. The DNA of the CDR3 is TGTGCCAGCAGCGAGGGGGGGTTGCCGAATTCACCCCTCCACTTT.